This entry lists 25 T cell receptor beta chains sequenced from one sample in a study of blood T cells in healthy people across ages. A second PCR of 7 to 11 cycles used a sample-barcoded 5' primer and a J-beta primer mix. TCRdb analysed the 5' RACE reads with MiXCR anew, one entry per CDR3 protein. The data contain 1.5 million to 2 million distinct CDR3 sequences, roughly 50% of them singletons. The specimen was blood. The source of these receptors is a woman between 40 and 50 years old in good health.

Concerning this clonotype itself: The junction does not match germline at one end; this may be a read error. The rearrangement joins TRBV5-1 to TRBJ2-1, with TRBD2 matching over 13 bases. Germline CDR1 and CDR2: SGHRS and YFSETQ. This CDR3 contains 15 residues. CDR3 protein: CASSPTSGGANGQFF. CDR3 nucleotides: TGCGCCAGCAGCCCCACTAGCGGGGGGGCCAATGGGCAGTTCTTC.

The chain combines TRBV20-1 with TRBJ1-6; D is ambiguous. Germline loops: CDR1 DFQATT, CDR2 SNEGSKA (reference sequence). CDR3 size: 13 residues. Trimming stripped 3 bases from V and 8 bases from J, with 11 bases between. The CDR3 spells CSASRAGDSPLHF. CDR3 nucleotide sequence: TGCAGTGCTAGCCGGGCAGGAGATTCACCCCTCCACTTT.

The sample holds one count of this clonotype. Given a much more abundant clone one base away, this may be a read error. This chain connects TRBV11-2 to TRBJ2-6; D is ambiguous. The germline gives CDR1 SGHAT, CDR2 FQNNGV. Deletions cut 2 bases from V and 4 bases from J, with 18 bases between. The CDR3 has 18 amino acids. The CDR3 region is CASSLRRRARGGANVLTF. Here the CDR3 DNA reads TGTGCCAGCAGCTTAAGGAGACGGGCCCGTGGGGGGGCCAACGTCCTGACTTTC.

The chain combines TRBV12-3 or TRBV12-4 with TRBJ1-4; 8 bases are shared with TRBD1. The CDR3 has 15 residues. V was pared by 6 bases and J by 6 bases, with 9 bases of the junction left unmatched. The CDR3 loop is CASRPRTGTYEKLFF. The CDR3 nucleotides read TGTGCCAGCAGGCCAAGGACAGGGACCTATGAAAAACTGTTTTTT.

This clonotype showed up just a few times. The rearrangement uses TRBV4-3 and TRBJ2-3; 14 bases are shared with TRBD2. The V segment lost 3 bases and the J segment 4 bases; nucleotides outside the gene matches: 9. The CDR3 runs to 18 residues. Per germline, CDR1 LGHNA and CDR2 YSLEER. In nucleotides, the CDR3 is TGCGCCAGCAGCCACCTCCCCGGGACTAGCGGGGGTTCAGATACGCAGTATTTT. Protein product: CASSHLPGTSGGSDTQYF.

This clonotype was counted only a few times. This chain connects TRBV27 to TRBJ2-3; D unclear. Germline V gives CDR1 MNHEY, CDR2 SMNVEV (reference sequence). Trimming took off 8 bases at V and 2 bases at J, with 14 bases between the two ends. The CDR3 spans 14 residues. The DNA for the CDR3 is TGTGCCAGCGCACAGACACGAAACACAGATACGCAGTATTTT. Translated, it gives CASAQTRNTDTQYF.

The chain employs TRBV9 and TRBJ1-1, with D possibly TRBD1 on 5 matching bases. The CDR3 extends over 15 amino acids. Trimming shortened V by 4 bases and J by 0 bases, and 13 bases separated the two germline ends. Germline V gene lookup returns CDR1 SGDLS and CDR2 YYNGEE. CDR3 nucleotide sequence: TGTGCCAGCAGCCCCCCGGTGGGGGTGAACACTGAAGCTTTCTTT. Translated, it gives CASSPPVGVNTEAFF. The whole variable domain, remainder taken from reference TRBV9 and TRBJ1-1, is DSGVTQTPKHLITATGQRVTLRCSPRSGDLSVYWYQQSLDQGLQFLIQYYNGEERAKGNILERFSAQQFPDLHSELNLSSLELGDSALYFCASSPPVGVNTEAFFGQGTRLTVV.

The gene calls are TRBV12-5 and TRBJ2-3; 10 bases are shared with TRBD1. The CDR3 spans 15 residues. With V trimmed by 6 bases and J by 5 bases, 8 bases remained unmatched. CDR1 and CDR2 (germline): LGHNT, FRNRAP. In DNA form, the CDR3 reads TGTGCTAGTGGCCCCGGGACAGGGGCAAGAGATACGCAGTATTTT. As protein: CASGPGTGARDTQYF. Together with reference TRBV12-5 and TRBJ2-3, the CDR3 gives the full variable domain: DARVTQTPRHKVTEMGQEVTMRCQPILGHNTVFWYRQTMMQGLELLAYFRNRAPLDDSGMPKDRFSAEMPDATLATLKIQPSEPRDSAVYFCASGPGTGARDTQYFGPGTRLTVL.

The V call is TRBV7-2, the J call TRBJ2-3, with 11 positions matching TRBD2. This CDR3 comprises 17 residues. V shed 0 bases and J 0 bases; nucleotides not matched to a gene: 2. CDR1 SGHTA and CDR2 FQGNSA come from the germline V gene. The CDR3 DNA reads as TGTGCCAGCAGCTTAGCTGGGACTAGCGGTAGCACAGATACGCAGTATTTT. It is translated as CASSLAGTSGSTDTQYF.

CDR3 amino acids: CASSTGLAGGWETQYF. DNA for the CDR3: TGTGCCAGCAGCACGGGACTAGCGGGAGGATGGGAGACCCAGTACTTC. The chain combines TRBV7-2 with TRBJ2-5, with 15 bases lining up with TRBD2. This CDR3 region has 16 residues. The germline V gene has CDR1 SGHTA and CDR2 FQGNSA. Germline trimming cut 5 bases from V and 5 bases from J; bases unmatched to any gene: 6.

This clonotype appeared a few times. V gene TRBV6-2 or TRBV6-3 combines with J gene TRBJ2-6; 9 bases agree with TRBD1. V gave up 2 bases and J gave up 0 bases; unmatched junction bases: 5. Germline V gene data show CDR1 as MNHEY and CDR2 as SVGEGT. The CDR3 totals 18 residues. As DNA, the CDR3 is TGTGCCAGCAGTTACCGGACAGGGGCGCTCTCTGGGGCCAACGTCCTGACTTTC. Amino acids: CASSYRTGALSGANVLTF.

The chain has TRBV7-2 and TRBJ2-3, with 7 bases fitting TRBD2. The CDR3 spans 17 residues. The germline V gene has CDR1 SGHTA and CDR2 FQGNSA. J gave up 2 bases and V 1 base, and 9 bases lay outside the gene matches. The CDR3 nucleotides are TGTGCCAGCAGCTTAGACCCAGCGGGGTCCCCCACAGATACGCAGTATTTT. Its protein product is CASSLDPAGSPTDTQYF.

A few counts support this clonotype. The genes are TRBV29-1 and TRBJ2-6, with TRBD1 as a possible D gene (5 bases). Germline-derived CDR1 and CDR2 are SQVTM and ANQGSEA. Trimming shortened V by 3 bases and J by 3 bases, and 12 bases separated the two germline ends. This CDR3 region has 15 residues. The CDR3 DNA sequence: TGCAGCGTTGATCAGGGCGACGGTGGGGCCAACGTCCTGACTTTC. Residues: CSVDQGDGGANVLTF.

This clonotype was seen a handful of times. The rearrangement uses TRBV4-1 and TRBJ2-1; D not resolved. The CDR3 has 13 amino acids. V was trimmed by 6 bases and J by 8 bases, leaving 14 bases between them. The germline gives CDR1 MGHRA, CDR2 YSYEKL. CDR3 protein: CASRYRIVDEQFF. The DNA for the CDR3 is TGCGCCAGCAGGTATAGGATTGTGGATGAGCAGTTCTTC.

This clonotype has more than one count but fewer than ten. V and J are TRBV28 and TRBJ2-7; weak D call: TRBD1 (6 bases). With 2 bases removed from V and 0 bases from J, the gap between germline ends came to 14 bases. This CDR3 has 16 amino acids. Germline loops: CDR1 MDHEN, CDR2 SYDVKM. CDR3 coding DNA: TGTGCCAGCAGTTTAACGGGACAACCGAGCTCCTACGAGCAGTACTTC. This translates into CASSLTGQPSSYEQYF.

As concerns this clonotype: One junction end disagrees with the germline gene, perhaps due to a read error. The chain uses TRBV2 and TRBJ2-7, with 7 bases matching TRBD1. Germline V gene sequence: CDR1 SNHLY, CDR2 FYNNEI. This CDR3 is 13 amino acids long. Here the CDR3 reads CACSEAADRVPYF. Here the CDR3 DNA reads TGTGCCTGCAGTGAAGCGGCCGACAGGGTGCCGTACTTC.

The chain has TRBV7-9 and TRBJ2-3, with D perhaps TRBD1 (5 bases). The CDR3 spans 18 residues. The germline V gene has CDR1 SEHNR and CDR2 FQNEAQ (reference sequence). V shed 2 bases and J shed 7 bases, with 25 bases lying between them. The DNA for the CDR3 is TGTGCCAGCAGCTTAAGGTTAGGGGCGGTGGGGAACAAGAATACGCAGTATTTT. Translation: CASSLRLGAVGNKNTQYF.

The chain carries TRBV5-1 and TRBJ1-1, with 12 bases that match TRBD1. V was clipped by 4 bases and J by 8 bases; unmatched bases: 6. Germline V gene sequence: CDR1 SGHRS, CDR2 YFSETQ. The CDR3 is 14 amino acids. CDR3 nucleotide sequence: TGCGCCAGCAGCCCGGGGACAGGGGGCGAGGAAGCTTTCTTT. Amino acid sequence: CASSPGTGGEEAFF.

This chain connects TRBV5-1 to TRBJ2-1; maybe TRBD2 (6 bases). Germline V gene sequence: CDR1 SGHRS, CDR2 YFSETQ. The CDR3 contains 14 residues. Between the trimmed V and J ends, which lost 5 bases and 3 bases, there was a span of 12 bases. CDR3 nucleotides: TGCGCCAGCAGGCGGGACGGGTACTACAATGAGCAGTTCTTC. Translated, it gives CASRRDGYYNEQFF.

This clonotype was seen a handful of times. The genes are TRBV10-3 and TRBJ1-2; tentative D call: TRBD1 (6 bases). Germline CDR1 ENHRY, CDR2 SYGVKD. Trimming left V 6 bases short and J 4 bases short, with 15 bases between. The CDR3 totals 14 residues. The CDR3 reads CAISPGALGYGYTF. Written as DNA, the CDR3 is TGTGCCATCAGCCCAGGGGCCCTGGGCTATGGCTACACCTTC.

This clonotype was counted a few times. The chain combines TRBV7-9 with TRBJ2-2, with no clear D. V was pared by 5 bases and J by 8 bases, with 9 bases between. CDR3 length equals 12 residues. Germline CDR1 SEHNR, CDR2 FQNEAQ (reference sequence). CDR3 loop: CASSPRSGELFF. CDR3 nucleotides: TGTGCCAGCAGCCCCCGGTCGGGGGAGCTGTTTTTT.

This clonotype was seen a single time. This chain uses TRBV4-2 with TRBJ2-1, with TRBD2 identical over 13 bases. Germline V CDR1 and CDR2: LGHNA, YNFKEQ. V lost 3 bases to trimming and J lost 9 bases; unmatched junction nucleotides: 5. The CDR3 contains 15 residues. Written as DNA, the CDR3 is TGTGCCAGCAGCCACCCACTAGCGGGGGGGCCTGAGCAGTTCTTC. Encoded protein: CASSHPLAGGPEQFF.

The CDR3 coding sequence is TGTGCCAGCACGAACAGGGAGGCCTCACCCCTCCACTTT. It is translated as CASTNREASPLHF. V usage is TRBV12-3 or TRBV12-4 and J usage is TRBJ1-6; maybe TRBD1 (6 bases). Trimming cost V 7 bases and J 10 bases, with 14 bases left between them. This CDR3 comprises 13 residues.

V and J are TRBV4-2 and TRBJ2-7; 7 bases agree with TRBD2. After removal of 4 bases from V and 0 bases from J, the junction contained 9 bases not matched to a gene. CDR1 is LGHNA, CDR2 YNFKEQ, per germline. CDR3 size: 16 residues. CDR3 bases: TGTGCCAGCAGCCCCGGATCCGGGGGGATCTCCTACGAGCAGTACTTC. This codes for CASSPGSGGISYEQYF.

There are a few counts of this clonotype. The chain employs TRBV4-3 and TRBJ2-7; D possibly uses TRBD1 or TRBD2 (5 bases each). CDR3 length: 15 amino acids. V dropped 1 base and J dropped 2 bases, with 12 bases sitting between them. CDR1 is LGHNA and CDR2 is YSLEER in the germline V gene. CDR3 residues: CASSQVWDGAYEQYF. In DNA, the CDR3 is TGCGCCAGCAGCCAAGTTTGGGACGGTGCCTACGAGCAGTACTTC.